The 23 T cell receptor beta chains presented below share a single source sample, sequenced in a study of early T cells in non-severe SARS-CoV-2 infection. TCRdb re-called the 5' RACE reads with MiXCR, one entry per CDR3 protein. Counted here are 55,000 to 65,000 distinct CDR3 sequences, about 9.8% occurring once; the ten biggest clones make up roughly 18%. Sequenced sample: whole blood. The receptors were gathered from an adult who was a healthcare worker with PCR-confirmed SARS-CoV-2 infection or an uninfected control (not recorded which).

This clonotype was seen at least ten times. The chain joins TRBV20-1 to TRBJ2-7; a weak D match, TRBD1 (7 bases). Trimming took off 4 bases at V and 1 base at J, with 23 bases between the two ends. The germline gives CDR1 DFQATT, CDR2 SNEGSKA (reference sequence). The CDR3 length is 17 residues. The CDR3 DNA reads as TGCAGTGCTATAGGCGGGACAGAAATTACATCATCCTACGAGCAGTACTTC. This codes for CSAIGGTEITSSYEQYF.

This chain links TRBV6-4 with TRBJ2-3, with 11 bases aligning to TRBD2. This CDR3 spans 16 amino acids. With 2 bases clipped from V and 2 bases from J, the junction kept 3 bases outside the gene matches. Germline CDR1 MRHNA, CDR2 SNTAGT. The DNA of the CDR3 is TGTGCCAGCAGTGACGGTAGCGGGAGGGCCACAGATACGCAGTATTTT. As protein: CASSDGSGRATDTQYF.

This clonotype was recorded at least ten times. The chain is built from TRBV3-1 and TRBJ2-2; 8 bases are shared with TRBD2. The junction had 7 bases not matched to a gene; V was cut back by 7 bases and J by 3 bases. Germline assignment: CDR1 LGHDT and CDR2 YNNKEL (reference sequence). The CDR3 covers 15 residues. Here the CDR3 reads CASTPGTRDTGELFF. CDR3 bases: TGTGCCAGCACTCCCGGGACTAGGGACACCGGGGAGCTGTTTTTT.

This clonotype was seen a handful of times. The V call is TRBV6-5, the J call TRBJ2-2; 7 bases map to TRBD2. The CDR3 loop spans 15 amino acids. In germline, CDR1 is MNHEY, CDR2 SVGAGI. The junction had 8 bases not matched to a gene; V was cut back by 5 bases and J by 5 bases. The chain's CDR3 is CASSRLAAQTGELFF. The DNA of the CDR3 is TGTGCCAGCAGTCGACTAGCCGCACAGACCGGGGAGCTGTTTTTT.

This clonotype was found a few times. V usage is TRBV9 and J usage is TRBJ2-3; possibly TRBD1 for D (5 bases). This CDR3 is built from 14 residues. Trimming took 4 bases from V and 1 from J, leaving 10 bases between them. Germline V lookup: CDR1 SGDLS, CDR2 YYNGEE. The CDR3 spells CASSPEGGTDTQYF. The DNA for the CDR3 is TGTGCCAGCAGCCCGGAAGGGGGCACAGATACGCAGTATTTT.

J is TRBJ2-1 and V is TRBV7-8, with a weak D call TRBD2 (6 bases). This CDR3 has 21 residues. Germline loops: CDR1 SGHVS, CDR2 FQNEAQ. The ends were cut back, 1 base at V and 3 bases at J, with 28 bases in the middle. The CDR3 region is CASSLVRPGLALDHYYNEQFF. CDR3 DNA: TGTGCCAGCAGCTTAGTTCGCCCTGGCCTAGCGCTGGATCACTACTACAATGAGCAGTTCTTC.

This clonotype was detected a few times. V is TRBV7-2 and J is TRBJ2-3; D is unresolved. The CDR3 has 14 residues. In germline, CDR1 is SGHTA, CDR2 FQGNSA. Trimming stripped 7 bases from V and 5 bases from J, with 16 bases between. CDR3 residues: CASKPTEAQDTQYF. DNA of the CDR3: TGTGCCAGCAAACCTACCGAGGCTCAAGATACGCAGTATTTT.

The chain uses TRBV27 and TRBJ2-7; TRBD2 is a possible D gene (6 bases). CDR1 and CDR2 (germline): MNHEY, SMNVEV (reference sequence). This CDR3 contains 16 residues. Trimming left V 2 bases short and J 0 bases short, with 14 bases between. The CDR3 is CASSLRGSGGSYEQYF. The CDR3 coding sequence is TGTGCCAGCAGTTTACGGGGGAGTGGAGGCTCCTACGAGCAGTACTTC.

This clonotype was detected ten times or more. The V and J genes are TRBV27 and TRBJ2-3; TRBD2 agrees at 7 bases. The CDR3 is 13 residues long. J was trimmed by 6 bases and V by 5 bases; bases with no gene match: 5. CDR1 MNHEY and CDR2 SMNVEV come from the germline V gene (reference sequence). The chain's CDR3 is CASSPLAADTQYF. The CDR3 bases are TGTGCCAGCAGTCCGCTAGCGGCGGATACGCAGTATTTT.

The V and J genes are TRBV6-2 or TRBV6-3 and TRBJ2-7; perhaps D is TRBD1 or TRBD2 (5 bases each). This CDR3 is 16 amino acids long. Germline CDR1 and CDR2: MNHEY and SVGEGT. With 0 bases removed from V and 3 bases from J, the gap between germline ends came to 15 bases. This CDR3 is CASSYSRGPAYYEQYF. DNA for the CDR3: TGTGCCAGCAGTTACTCGAGGGGACCAGCCTACTACGAGCAGTACTTC.

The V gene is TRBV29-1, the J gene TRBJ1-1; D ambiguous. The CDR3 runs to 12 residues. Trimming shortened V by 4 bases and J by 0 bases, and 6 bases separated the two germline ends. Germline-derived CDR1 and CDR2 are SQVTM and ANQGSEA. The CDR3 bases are TGCAGCGTTGGAGGTATGAACACTGAAGCTTTCTTT. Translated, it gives CSVGGMNTEAFF.

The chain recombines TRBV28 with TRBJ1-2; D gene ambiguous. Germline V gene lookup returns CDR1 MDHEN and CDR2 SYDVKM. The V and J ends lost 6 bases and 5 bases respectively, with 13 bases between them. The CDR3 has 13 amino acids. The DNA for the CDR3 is TGTGCCAGCAGCCCTCTCCAGGTTTATGGCTACACCTTC. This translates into CASSPLQVYGYTF.

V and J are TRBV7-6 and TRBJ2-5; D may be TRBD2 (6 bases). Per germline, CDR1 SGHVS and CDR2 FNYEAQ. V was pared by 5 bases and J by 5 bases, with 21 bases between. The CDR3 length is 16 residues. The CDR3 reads CASSRSVGGSSETQYF. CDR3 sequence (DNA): TGTGCCAGCAGCCGTAGCGTGGGGGGAAGTTCTGAGACCCAGTACTTC.

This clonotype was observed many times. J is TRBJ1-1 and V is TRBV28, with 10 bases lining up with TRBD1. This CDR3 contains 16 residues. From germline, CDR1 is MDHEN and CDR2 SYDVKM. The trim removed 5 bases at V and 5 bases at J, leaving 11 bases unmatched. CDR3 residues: CASSNFRDRGFTEAFF. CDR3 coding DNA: TGTGCCAGCAGTAATTTCCGGGACAGGGGTTTTACTGAAGCTTTCTTT. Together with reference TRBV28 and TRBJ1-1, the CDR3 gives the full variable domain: DVKVTQSSRYLVKRTGEKVFLECVQDMDHENMFWYRQDPGLGLRLIYFSYDVKMKEKGDIPEGYSVSREKKERFSLILESASTNQTSMYLCASSNFRDRGFTEAFFGQGTRLTVV.

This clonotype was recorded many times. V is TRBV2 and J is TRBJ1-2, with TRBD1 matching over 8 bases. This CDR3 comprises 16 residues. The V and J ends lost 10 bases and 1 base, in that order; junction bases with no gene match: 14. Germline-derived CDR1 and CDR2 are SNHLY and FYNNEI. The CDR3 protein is CATPGQELSFNYGYTF. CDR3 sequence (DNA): TGTGCCACCCCGGGACAGGAATTATCTTTTAACTATGGCTACACCTTC.

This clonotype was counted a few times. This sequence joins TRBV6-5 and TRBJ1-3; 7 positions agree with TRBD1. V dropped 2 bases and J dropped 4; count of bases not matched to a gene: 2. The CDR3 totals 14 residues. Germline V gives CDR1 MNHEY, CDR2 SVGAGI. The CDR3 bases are TGTGCCAGCAGTTACCGGACAGGCGGAAACACCATATATTTT. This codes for CASSYRTGGNTIYF.

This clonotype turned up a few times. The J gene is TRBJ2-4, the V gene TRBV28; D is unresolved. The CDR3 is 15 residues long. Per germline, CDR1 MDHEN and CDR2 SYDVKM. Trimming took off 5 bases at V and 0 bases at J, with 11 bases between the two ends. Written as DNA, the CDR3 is TGTGCCAGCAGTCCCTCCCAGCAAGCCAAAAACATTCAGTACTTC. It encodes CASSPSQQAKNIQYF.

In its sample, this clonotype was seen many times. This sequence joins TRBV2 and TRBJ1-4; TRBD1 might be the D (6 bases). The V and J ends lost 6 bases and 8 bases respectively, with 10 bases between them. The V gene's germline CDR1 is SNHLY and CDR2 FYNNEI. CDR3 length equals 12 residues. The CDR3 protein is CASSETGEKLFF. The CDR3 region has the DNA TGTGCCAGCAGCGAAACAGGGGAAAAACTGTTTTTT.

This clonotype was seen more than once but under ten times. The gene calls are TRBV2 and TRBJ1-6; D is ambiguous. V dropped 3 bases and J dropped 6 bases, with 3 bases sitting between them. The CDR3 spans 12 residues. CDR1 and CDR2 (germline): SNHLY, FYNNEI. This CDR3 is CASSDTNSPLHF. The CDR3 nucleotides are TGTGCCAGCAGTGATACTAATTCACCCCTCCACTTT.

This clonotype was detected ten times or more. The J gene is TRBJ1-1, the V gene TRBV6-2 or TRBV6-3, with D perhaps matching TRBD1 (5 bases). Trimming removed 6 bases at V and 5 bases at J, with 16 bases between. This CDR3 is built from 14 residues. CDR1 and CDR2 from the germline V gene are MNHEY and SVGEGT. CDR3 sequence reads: CASSKTARRTEAFF. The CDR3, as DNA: TGTGCCAGCAGCAAGACAGCGAGGAGGACTGAAGCTTTCTTT.

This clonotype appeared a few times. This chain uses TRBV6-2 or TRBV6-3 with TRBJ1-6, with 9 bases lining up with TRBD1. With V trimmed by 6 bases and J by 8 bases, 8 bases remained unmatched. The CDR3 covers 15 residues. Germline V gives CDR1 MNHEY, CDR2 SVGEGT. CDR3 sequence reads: CASSYRRTGDSPLHF. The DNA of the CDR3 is TGTGCCAGCAGCTACCGACGGACAGGGGATTCACCCCTCCACTTT.

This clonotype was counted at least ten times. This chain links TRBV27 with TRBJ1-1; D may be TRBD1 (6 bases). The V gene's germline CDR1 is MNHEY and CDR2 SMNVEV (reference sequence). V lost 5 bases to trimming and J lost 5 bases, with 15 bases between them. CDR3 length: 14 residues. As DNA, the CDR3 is TGTGCCAGCAGTCCGCAGGGGTATGTAACTGAAGCTTTCTTT. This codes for CASSPQGYVTEAFF.

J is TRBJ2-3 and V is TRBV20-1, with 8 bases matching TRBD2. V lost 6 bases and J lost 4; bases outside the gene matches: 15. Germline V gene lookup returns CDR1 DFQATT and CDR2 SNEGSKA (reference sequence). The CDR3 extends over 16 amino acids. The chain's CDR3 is CSAIPAKRERSDTQYF. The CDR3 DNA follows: TGCAGTGCCATACCGGCCAAGCGGGAGAGGTCAGATACGCAGTATTTT.